This TCR beta chain was sequenced for a study of CXCR3-negative and CXCR3-positive naive CD8 T cells. Study summary: With about 1.5 +/- 0.3 million reads per library, the TRB reads numbered some 130 million in total.

Researchers sorted approximately 290,000 cells of each CD8+ T cell subset in triplicate. CD45RO-CCR7+CD27+CD95- marked naive CD8+ T cells. Study-level points and caveats: More hydrophobic TRB CDR3s occurred in CXCR3-positive than in CXCR3-negative naive cells.

The authors made the TRB cDNA libraries by 5' RACE using UMI labels. TCRdb reprocessed the 5' RACE reads; each CDR3 protein has one entry and no DNA is given. The sample has around 84,000 distinct CDR3 sequences. Worth noting for this clonotype: Antigen unknown.

Per germline, CDR1 LGHNA and CDR2 YNFKEQ. CDR3 length equals 14 residues. The receptor's source is a human donor in good health. Some clones in this sample may be carry-over from other donors' samples. The J gene is TRBJ2-7, the V gene TRBV4-2; lacking DNA, the TRBD1 call made by TCRdb goes unchecked. The sequencing input was naive CXCR3+ CD8+ T cells from blood. Subset reported: CD45RO-CCR7+CD27+CD95- naive CD8+ T cells expressing CXCR3 (TNR3+). CDR3 in amino acids: CASSHGTGLYEQYF.